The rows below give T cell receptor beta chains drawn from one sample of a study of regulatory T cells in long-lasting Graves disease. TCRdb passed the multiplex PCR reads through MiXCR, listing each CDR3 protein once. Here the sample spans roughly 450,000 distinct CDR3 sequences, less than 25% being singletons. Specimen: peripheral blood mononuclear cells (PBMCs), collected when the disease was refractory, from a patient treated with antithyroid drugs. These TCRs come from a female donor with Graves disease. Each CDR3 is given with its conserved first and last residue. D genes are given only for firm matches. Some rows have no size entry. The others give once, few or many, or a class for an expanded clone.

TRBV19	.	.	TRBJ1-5	CASRRLGADQPQHF	TGTGCCAGTAGAAGGTTGGGGGCGGACCAGCCCCAGCATTTT
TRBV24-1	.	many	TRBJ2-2	CATSVLGELFF	TGTGCCACCAGTGTCCTCGGGGAGCTGTTTTTT
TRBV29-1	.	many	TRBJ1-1	CSVRAGMHNTEAFF	TGCAGCGTTAGGGCAGGGATGCATAACACTGAAGCTTTCTTT
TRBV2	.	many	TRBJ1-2	CASSSGPRGYTF	TGTGCCAGCAGCTCTGGGCCGAGGGGCTACACCTTC
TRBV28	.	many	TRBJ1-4	CASNEWAPKEEKLFF	TGTGCCAGCAATGAATGGGCGCCCAAGGAGGAAAAACTGTTTTTT
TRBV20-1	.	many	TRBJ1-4	CSATGGVSATNEKLFF	TGCAGTGCCACTGGGGGGGTTTCGGCAACTAATGAAAAACTGTTTTTT
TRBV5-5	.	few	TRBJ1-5	CASSLEPGRFQPQHF	TGTGCCAGCAGCTTGGAACCCGGCCGTTTTCAGCCCCAGCATTTT
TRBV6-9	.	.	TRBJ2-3	CASSYRLVDTQYF	TGTGCCAGCAGTTACCGGCTAGTGGATACGCAGTATTTT
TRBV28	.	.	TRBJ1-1	CASSYYGEAFF	TGTGCCAGCAGTTATTACGGGGAAGCTTTCTTT
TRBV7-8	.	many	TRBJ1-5	CASSLAGANQPQHF	TGTGCCAGCAGCTTAGCGGGGGCAAATCAGCCCCAGCATTTT
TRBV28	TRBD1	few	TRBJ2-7	CANSLVGDSTYEQYF	TGTGCCAACAGTTTGGTGGGGGACAGTACCTACGAGCAGTACTTC
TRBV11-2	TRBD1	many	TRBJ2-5	CASSQGQAQETQYF	TGTGCCAGCAGCCAGGGACAGGCTCAGGAGACCCAGTACTTC
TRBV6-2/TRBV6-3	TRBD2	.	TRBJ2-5	CASSYGLAGEETQYF	TGTGCCAGCAGTTACGGACTAGCGGGAGAAGAGACCCAGTACTTC
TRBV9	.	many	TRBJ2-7	CASSVGGADEQYF	TGTGCCAGCAGCGTGGGGGGGGCGGACGAGCAGTACTTC
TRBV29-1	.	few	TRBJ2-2	CSGSGFDGELFF	TGCAGCGGATCAGGGTTTGACGGGGAGCTGTTTTTT
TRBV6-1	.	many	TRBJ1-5	CASSETNRPHQPQHF	TGTGCCAGCAGTGAAACAAACAGGCCTCATCAGCCCCAGCATTTT
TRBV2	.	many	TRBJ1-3	CASRRGLGNTIYF	TGTGCCAGCAGGAGGGGCCTTGGAAACACCATATATTTT
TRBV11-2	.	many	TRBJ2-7	CASSNRLAYEQYF	TGTGCCAGCAGCAATAGACTAGCCTACGAGCAGTACTTC
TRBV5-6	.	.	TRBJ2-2	CASSERGGVDTGELFF	TGTGCCAGCAGCGAAAGGGGGGGGGTGGACACCGGGGAGCTGTTTTTT
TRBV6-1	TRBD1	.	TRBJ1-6	CASTLPGTALTLHF	TGTGCCAGCACCTTACCCGGGACAGCCTTAACCCTCCACTTT
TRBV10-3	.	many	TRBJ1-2	CAISESEVDYGYTF	TGTGCCATCAGTGAGTCGGAAGTTGACTATGGCTACACCTTC
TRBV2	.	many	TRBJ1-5	CASRVGQSNQPQHF	TGTGCCAGCAGAGTCGGGCAGAGCAATCAGCCCCAGCATTTT
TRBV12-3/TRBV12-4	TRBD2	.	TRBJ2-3	CASSPSGRVNTQYF	TGTGCCAGCAGTCCTAGCGGGAGAGTCAATACGCAGTATTTT
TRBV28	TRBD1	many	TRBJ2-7	CASSADRRSSYEQYF	TGTGCCAGCAGTGCGGACAGGAGGAGCTCCTACGAGCAGTACTTC
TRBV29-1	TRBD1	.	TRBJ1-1	CSVGQYTEAFF	TGCAGCGTGGGACAGTACACTGAAGCTTTCTTT
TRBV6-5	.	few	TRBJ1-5	CASSSFGEGFSQPQHF	TGTGCCAGCAGTTCGTTCGGGGAGGGGTTCAGTCAGCCCCAGCATTTT
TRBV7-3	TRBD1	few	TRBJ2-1	CASSSRAVTGAYNEQFF	TGTGCCAGCAGCTCACGGGCTGTTACAGGGGCATACAATGAGCAGTTCTTC
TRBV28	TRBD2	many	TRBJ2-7	CASSFGGRGEQYF	TGTGCCAGCAGTTTTGGCGGGAGAGGCGAGCAGTACTTC
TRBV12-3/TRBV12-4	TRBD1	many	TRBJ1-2	CASRRTGDYGYTF	TGTGCCAGCAGACGGACAGGGGACTATGGCTACACCTTC
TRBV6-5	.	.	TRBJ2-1	CASSYPWWANRYNEQFF	TGTGCCAGCAGTTACCCTTGGTGGGCTAACAGATACAATGAGCAGTTCTTC
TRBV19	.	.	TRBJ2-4	CASSPRTAPGKNIQYF	TGTGCCAGTAGTCCTCGAACGGCCCCAGGGAAAAACATTCAGTACTTC
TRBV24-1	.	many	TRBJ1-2	CATSDTDRTAMGGYTF	TGTGCCACCAGTGATACCGATCGGACGGCCATGGGCGGCTACACCTTC
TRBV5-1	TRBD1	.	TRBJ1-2	CASSRAGGSGYTF	TGCGCCAGCAGCCGAGCAGGGGGAAGTGGCTACACCTTC
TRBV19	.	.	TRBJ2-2	CASSGEGWNTGELFF	TGTGCCAGTAGCGGCGAAGGATGGAACACCGGGGAGCTGTTTTTT
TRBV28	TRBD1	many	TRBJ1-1	CASSPDRGLNTEAFF	TGTGCCAGCAGTCCGGACAGGGGGCTGAACACTGAAGCTTTCTTT
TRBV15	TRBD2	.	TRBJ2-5	CATSRDSGRGETQYF	TGTGCCACCAGCAGAGATAGCGGGAGAGGAGAGACCCAGTACTTC
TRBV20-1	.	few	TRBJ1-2	CSASNSYGYTF	TGCAGTGCTAGTAACAGCTATGGCTACACCTTC
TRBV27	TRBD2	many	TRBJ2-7	CASILRLAGDYEQYF	TGTGCCAGCATCCTTAGACTAGCGGGAGATTACGAGCAGTACTTC
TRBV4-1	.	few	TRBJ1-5	CASSQEVGRINQPQHF	TGCGCCAGCAGCCAAGAGGTAGGGAGGATCAATCAGCCCCAGCATTTT
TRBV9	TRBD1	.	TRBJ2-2	CASSVASGTANTGELFF	TGTGCCAGCAGCGTAGCGTCCGGGACAGCTAACACCGGGGAGCTGTTTTTT
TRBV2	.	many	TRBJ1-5	CASSEANPVQPQHF	TGTGCCAGCAGTGAAGCTAACCCAGTACAGCCCCAGCATTTT
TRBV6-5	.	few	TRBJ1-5	CASSYRGPNQPQHF	TGTGCCAGCAGTTACCGGGGCCCCAATCAGCCCCAGCATTTT
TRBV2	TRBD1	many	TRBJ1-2	CASSWRGLVDGYTF	TGTGCCAGCAGCTGGAGGGGGCTTGTCGATGGCTACACCTTC
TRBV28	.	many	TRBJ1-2	CASRKRGGGYGYTF	TGTGCCAGCAGGAAAAGGGGAGGGGGCTATGGCTACACCTTC
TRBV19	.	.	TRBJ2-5	CASSIVGEETQYF	TGTGCCAGTAGTATAGTTGGCGAGGAGACCCAGTACTTC
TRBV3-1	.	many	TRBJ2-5	CASSQLRGIETQYF	TGTGCCAGCAGCCAGTTACGTGGTATAGAGACCCAGTACTTC
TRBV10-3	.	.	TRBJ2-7	CAISATPDSSSYEQYF	TGTGCCATCAGTGCGACGCCGGACAGCAGCTCCTACGAGCAGTACTTC
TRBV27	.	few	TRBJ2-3	CASSSGRSTDTQYF	TGTGCCAGCAGTTCTGGTCGAAGCACAGATACGCAGTATTTT
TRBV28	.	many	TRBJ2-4	CASSLRGGIAKNIQYF	TGTGCCAGCAGCCTACGGGGCGGGATAGCCAAAAACATTCAGTACTTC
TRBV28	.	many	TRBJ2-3	CASSFAGTSTDTQYF	TGTGCCAGCAGTTTCGCGGGTACTAGCACAGATACGCAGTATTTT
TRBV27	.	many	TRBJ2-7	CASSLRGRMGYEQYF	TGTGCCAGCAGTTTAAGGGGGAGGATGGGCTACGAGCAGTACTTC
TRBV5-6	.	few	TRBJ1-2	CASSLGRNPMYGYTF	TGTGCCAGCAGCTTGGGCAGGAATCCTATGTATGGCTACACCTTC
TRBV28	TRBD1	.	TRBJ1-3	CAGSLRGGLGNTIYF	TGTGCCGGCAGTTTACGAGGGGGCCTGGGAAACACCATATATTTT